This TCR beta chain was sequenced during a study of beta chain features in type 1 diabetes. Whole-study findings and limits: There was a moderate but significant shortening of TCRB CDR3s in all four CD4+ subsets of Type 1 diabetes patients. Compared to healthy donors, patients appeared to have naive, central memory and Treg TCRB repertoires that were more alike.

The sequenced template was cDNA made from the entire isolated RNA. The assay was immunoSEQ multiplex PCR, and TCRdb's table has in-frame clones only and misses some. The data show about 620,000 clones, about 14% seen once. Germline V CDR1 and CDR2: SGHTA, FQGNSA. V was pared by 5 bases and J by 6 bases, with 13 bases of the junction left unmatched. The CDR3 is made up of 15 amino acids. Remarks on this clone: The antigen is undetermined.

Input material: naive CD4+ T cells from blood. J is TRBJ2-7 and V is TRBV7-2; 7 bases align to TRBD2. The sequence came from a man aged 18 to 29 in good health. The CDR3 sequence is CASSPSSGLMVEQYF. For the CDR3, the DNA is TGTGCCAGCAGCCCATCTAGCGGACTGATGGTCGAGCAGTACTTC.